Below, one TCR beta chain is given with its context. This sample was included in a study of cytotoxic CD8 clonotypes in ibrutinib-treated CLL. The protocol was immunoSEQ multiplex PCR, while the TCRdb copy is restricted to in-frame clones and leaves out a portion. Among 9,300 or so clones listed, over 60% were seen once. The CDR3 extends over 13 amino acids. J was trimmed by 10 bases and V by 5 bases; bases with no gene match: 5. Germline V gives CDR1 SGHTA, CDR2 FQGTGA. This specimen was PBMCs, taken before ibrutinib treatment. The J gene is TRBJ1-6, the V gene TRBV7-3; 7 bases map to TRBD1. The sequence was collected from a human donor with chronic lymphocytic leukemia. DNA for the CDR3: TGTGCCAGCAGCCCAGGGGGTTTCTCACCCCTCCACTTT. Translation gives CASSPGGFSPLHF. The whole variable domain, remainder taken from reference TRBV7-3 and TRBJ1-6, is GAGVSQTPSNKVTEKGKYVELRCDPISGHTALYWYRQSLGQGPEFLIYFQGTGAADDSGLPNDRFFAVRPEGSVSTLKIQRTERGDSAVYLCASSPGGFSPLHFGNGTRLTVT.